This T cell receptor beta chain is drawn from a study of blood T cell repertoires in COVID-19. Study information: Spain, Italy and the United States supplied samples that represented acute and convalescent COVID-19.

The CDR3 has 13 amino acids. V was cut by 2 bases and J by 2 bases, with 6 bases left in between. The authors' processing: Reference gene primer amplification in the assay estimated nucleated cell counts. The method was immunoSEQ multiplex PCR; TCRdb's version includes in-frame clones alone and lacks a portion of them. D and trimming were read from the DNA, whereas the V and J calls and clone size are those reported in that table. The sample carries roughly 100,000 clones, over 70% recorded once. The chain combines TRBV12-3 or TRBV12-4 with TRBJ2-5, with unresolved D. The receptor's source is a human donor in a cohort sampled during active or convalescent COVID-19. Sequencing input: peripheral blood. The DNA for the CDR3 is TGTGCCAGCAGTTTACACACACAAGAGACCCAGTACTTC. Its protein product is CASSLHTQETQYF.